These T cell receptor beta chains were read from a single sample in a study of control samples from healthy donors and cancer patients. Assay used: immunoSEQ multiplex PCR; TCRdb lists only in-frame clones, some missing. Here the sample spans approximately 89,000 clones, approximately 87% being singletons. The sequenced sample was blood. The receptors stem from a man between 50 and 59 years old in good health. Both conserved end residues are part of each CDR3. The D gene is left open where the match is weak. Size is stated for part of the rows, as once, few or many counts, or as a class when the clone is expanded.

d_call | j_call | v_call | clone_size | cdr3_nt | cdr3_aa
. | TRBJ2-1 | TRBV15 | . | TGTGCCACCAGCCAGGATATGGTTCGCAATGAGCAGTTCTTC | CATSQDMVRNEQFF
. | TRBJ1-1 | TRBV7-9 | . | TGTGCCAGCAGCTTACGGGGAACAGGGAACACTGAAGCTTTCTTT | CASSLRGTGNTEAFF
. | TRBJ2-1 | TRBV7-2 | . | TGTGCCAGCACTCAACACAATGAGCAGTTCTTC | CASTQHNEQFF
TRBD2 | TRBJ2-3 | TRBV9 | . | TGTGCCAGCAGCGCGTTAGCGGGAGATAGGACAGATACGCAGTATTTT | CASSALAGDRTDTQYF
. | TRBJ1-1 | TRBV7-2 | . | TGTGCCAGCAGCTTAAGTTGGGGTGAAGCTTTCTTT | CASSLSWGEAFF
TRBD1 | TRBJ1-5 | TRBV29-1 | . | TGCAGCGTTGGGGCCGGCAGGGGGAGTCAGCCCCAGCATTTT | CSVGAGRGSQPQHF
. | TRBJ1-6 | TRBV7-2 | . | TGTGCCAGCAGCTTCGGATCCGGACCTAATTCACCCCTCCACTTT | CASSFGSGPNSPLHF
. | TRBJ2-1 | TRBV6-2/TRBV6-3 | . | TGTGCCAGCAGTTACTCGAGTTGGGAGTTCAGACACAATGAGCAGTTCTTC | CASSYSSWEFRHNEQFF
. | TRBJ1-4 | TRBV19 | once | TGTGCCAGTATCGGTCGCGGTATTCTGTTTTTT | CASIGRGILFF
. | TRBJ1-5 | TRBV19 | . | TGTGCCAGTAAAGGCGGAACCTTCCATAGCAATCAGCCCCAGCATTTT | CASKGGTFHSNQPQHF
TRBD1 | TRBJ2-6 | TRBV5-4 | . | TGTGCCAGCAGCTTGGAGACAGGGGCGACTGGGGCCAACGTCCTGACTTTC | CASSLETGATGANVLTF
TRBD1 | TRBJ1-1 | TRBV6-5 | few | TGTGCCAGCAGTCCCGGGACAGGGGACACTGAAGCTTTCTTT | CASSPGTGDTEAFF
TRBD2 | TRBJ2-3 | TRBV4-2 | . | TGTGCCAGCAGCCAAGAGACTAGCGGGAGCCCAGATACGCAGTATTTT | CASSQETSGSPDTQYF
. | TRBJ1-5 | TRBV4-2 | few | TGTGCCAGCAGCCCTACGGAGGGTTGGCAGCCCCAGCATTTT | CASSPTEGWQPQHF
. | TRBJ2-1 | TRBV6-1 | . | TGTGCCAGCAGTCCCTCGAAGGCGGCCTACAATGAGCAGTTCTTC | CASSPSKAAYNEQFF
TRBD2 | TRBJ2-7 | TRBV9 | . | TGTGCCAGCAGCCTGGGACTAGCGGGAGGGTCCTACGAGCAGTACTTC | CASSLGLAGGSYEQYF
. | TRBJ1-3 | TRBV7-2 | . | TGTGCCAGCAGCTTAGTTTATTCTGGAAACACCATATATTTT | CASSLVYSGNTIYF
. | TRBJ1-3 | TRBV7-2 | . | TGTGCCAGCAGCTTAAACAGGGGAAACACCATATATTTT | CASSLNRGNTIYF
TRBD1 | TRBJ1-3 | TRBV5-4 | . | TGTGCCAGCAGCCGGGACAGGGTTACTGGAAACACCATATATTTT | CASSRDRVTGNTIYF
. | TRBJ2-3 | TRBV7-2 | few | TGTGCCAGCAGCTTAGTCACGGCTAGCACAGATACGCAGTATTTT | CASSLVTASTDTQYF
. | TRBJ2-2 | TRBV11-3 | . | TGTGCCAGCAGCTTAGGTGTCGAGAGCACCGGGGAGCTGTTTTTT | CASSLGVESTGELFF
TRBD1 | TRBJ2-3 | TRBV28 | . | TGTGCCAGCAGTTACAGGGGGCCCACAGATACGCAGTATTTT | CASSYRGPTDTQYF
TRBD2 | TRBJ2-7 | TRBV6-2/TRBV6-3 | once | TGTGCCAGCAGTTACCCCAGGGGGCAGGCAGCGGGAGGGCTCTACGAGCAGTACTTC | CASSYPRGQAAGGLYEQYF